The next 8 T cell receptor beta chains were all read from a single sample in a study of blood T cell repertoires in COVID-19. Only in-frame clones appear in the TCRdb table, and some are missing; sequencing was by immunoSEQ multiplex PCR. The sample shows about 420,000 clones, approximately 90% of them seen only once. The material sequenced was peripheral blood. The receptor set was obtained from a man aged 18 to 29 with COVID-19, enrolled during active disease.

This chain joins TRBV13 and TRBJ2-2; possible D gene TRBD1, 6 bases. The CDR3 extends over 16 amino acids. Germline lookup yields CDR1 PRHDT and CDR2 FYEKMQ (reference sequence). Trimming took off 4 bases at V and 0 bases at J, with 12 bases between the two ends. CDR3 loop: CASSWGPKPNTGELFF. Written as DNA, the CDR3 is TGTGCCAGCAGCTGGGGGCCCAAACCGAACACCGGGGAGCTGTTTTTT.

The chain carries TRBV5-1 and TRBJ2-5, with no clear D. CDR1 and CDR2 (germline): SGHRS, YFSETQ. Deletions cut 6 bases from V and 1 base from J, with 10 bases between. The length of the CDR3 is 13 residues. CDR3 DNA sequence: TGCGCCAGCAAGGCAGGCTTCCAAGAGACCCAGTACTTC. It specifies CASKAGFQETQYF.

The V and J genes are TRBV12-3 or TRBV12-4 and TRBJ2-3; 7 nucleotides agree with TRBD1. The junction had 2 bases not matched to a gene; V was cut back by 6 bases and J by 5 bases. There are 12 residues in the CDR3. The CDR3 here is CASRNRGDTQYF. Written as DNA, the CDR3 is TGTGCCAGCAGAAACAGGGGAGATACGCAGTATTTT.

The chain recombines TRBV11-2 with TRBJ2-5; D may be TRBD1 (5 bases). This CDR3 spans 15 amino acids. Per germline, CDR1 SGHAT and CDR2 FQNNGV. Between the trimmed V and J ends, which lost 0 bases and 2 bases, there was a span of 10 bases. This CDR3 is CASSLDGRTQETQYF. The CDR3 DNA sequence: TGTGCCAGCAGCTTAGATGGGCGGACACAAGAGACCCAGTACTTC.

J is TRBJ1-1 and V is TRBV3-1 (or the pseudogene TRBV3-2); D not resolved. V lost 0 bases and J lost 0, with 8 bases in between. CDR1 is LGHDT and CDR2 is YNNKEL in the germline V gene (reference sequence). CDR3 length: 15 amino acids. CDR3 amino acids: CASSQDVFMNTEAFF. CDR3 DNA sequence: TGTGCCAGCAGCCAAGACGTATTTATGAACACTGAAGCTTTCTTT.

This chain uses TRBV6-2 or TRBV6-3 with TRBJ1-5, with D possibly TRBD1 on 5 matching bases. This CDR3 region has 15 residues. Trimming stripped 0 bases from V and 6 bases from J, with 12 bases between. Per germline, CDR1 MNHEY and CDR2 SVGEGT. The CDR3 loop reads CASSYSLRGVQPQHF. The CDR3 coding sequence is TGTGCCAGCAGTTACTCTCTACGGGGGGTTCAGCCCCAGCATTTT.

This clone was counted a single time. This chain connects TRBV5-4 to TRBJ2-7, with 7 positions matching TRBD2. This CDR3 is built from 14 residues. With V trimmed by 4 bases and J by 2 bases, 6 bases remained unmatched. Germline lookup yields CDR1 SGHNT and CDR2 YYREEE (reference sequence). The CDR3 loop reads CASSAGVSPYEQYF. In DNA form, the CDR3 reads TGTGCCAGCAGCGCGGGAGTTTCTCCCTACGAGCAGTACTTC.

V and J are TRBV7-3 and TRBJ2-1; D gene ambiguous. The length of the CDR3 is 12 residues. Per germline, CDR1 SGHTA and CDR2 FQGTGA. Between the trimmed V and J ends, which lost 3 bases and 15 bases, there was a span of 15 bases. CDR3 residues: CASSFLERSPFF. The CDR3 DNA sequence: TGTGCCAGCAGCTTCTTGGAACGGAGCCCGTTCTTC. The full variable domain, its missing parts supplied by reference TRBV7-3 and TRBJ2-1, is GAGVSQTPSNKVTEKGKYVELRCDPISGHTALYWYRQSLGQGPEFLIYFQGTGAADDSGLPNDRFFAVRPEGSVSTLKIQRTERGDSAVYLCASSFLERSPFFGPGTRLTVL.